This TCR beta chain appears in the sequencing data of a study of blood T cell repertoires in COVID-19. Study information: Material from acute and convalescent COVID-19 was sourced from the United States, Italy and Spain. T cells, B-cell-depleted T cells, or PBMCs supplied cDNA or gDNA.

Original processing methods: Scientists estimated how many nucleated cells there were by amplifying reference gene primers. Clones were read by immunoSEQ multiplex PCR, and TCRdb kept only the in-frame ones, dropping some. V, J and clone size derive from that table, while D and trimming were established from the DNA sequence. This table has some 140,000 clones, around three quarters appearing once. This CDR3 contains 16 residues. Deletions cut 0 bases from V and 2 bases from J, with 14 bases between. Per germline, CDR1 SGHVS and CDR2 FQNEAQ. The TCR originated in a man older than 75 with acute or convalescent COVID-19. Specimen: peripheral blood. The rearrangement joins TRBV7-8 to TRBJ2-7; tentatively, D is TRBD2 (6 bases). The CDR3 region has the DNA TGTGCCAGCAGCTTAGCGGGGCGGGGAAGGGCCTACGAGCAGTACTTC. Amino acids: CASSLAGRGRAYEQYF.